This T cell receptor (beta chain) was captured in a study of glioma-infiltrating T cells. General observations from the study: Very few CDR3 sequences were shared between tissue and blood. Non-neoplastic patients had below-expected tissue-blood divergence, while all gliomas exceeded expectation.

Points on this clonotype: Its antigen is unidentified. A much larger clone differs by one base, so this may be a read error. The conserved closing phenylalanine or tryptophan is absent in this CDR3, likely reflecting a read error.

The iRepertoire nested amplicon-rescue multiplex PCR amplified TCR alpha and beta CDR3s from RNA. Tissue mRNA or PBMC total RNA, roughly 100-400 ng, went into one-step reverse transcription and amplification. TCRdb analysed the multiplex PCR reads with MiXCR anew, one entry per CDR3 protein. The profile shows over 100,000 distinct CDR3 sequences, approximately 26% of them singletons. This TCR was recovered from a human donor with low-grade glioma or glioblastoma, undergoing nonglioma brain surgery, or in good health (not recorded which). The sequenced sample was glioma tissue, nonneoplastic brain tissue, or PBMCs (not recorded which).

The CDR3 DNA sequence: TGTGCCAGCAGCTTAGGGGGTGGTCGGGCCAAAAACATTCAGTACTCC. Its translation is CASSLGGGRAKNIQYS. This chain uses TRBV7-3 with TRBJ2-4; either TRBD1 or TRBD2 may supply D (5 bases each). The V end lost 2 bases, the J end lost 1 base, and 12 bases lay between the germline ends. Germline lookup yields CDR1 SGHTA and CDR2 FQGTGA. The CDR3 runs to 16 residues.